This T cell receptor (beta chain) derives from a study of blood T cells in healthy people across ages. The overall study: Per every two T cells, about one barcoded beta molecule was captured by template switching.

Study-level findings and limits: Not knowing donor CMV status may have confounded expanded clonotype changes.

Turning to this clonotype: Its specificity is not known. Being one base from a much bigger clone, this may be a read error.

Germline CDR1 is MNHNS and CDR2 is SASEGT. The length of the CDR3 is 15 residues. Isolation per sample recovered at least 6.5 million PBMCs. Through a sample-barcoded 5' primer and a J-beta primer mix, a second PCR was run for about 6 to 11 cycles. A template-switch adaptor that had 12 random nucleotides put a tag on each cDNA molecule. TCRdb re-analysed the 5' RACE reads in MiXCR, keeping a single row per CDR3 protein. The repertoire holds 850,000 to 950,000 distinct CDR3 sequences, under 30% seen once, with roughly a sixth in the top ten. The source is an elderly woman in good health. The chain joins TRBV6-1 to TRBJ2-5; TRBD1 matches at 9 bases. Sequenced: blood. The CDR3 is CASSSNRGPQETQCF. As DNA, the CDR3 is TGTGCCAGCAGTTCAAACAGGGGGCCTCAAGAGACCCAGTGCTTC.